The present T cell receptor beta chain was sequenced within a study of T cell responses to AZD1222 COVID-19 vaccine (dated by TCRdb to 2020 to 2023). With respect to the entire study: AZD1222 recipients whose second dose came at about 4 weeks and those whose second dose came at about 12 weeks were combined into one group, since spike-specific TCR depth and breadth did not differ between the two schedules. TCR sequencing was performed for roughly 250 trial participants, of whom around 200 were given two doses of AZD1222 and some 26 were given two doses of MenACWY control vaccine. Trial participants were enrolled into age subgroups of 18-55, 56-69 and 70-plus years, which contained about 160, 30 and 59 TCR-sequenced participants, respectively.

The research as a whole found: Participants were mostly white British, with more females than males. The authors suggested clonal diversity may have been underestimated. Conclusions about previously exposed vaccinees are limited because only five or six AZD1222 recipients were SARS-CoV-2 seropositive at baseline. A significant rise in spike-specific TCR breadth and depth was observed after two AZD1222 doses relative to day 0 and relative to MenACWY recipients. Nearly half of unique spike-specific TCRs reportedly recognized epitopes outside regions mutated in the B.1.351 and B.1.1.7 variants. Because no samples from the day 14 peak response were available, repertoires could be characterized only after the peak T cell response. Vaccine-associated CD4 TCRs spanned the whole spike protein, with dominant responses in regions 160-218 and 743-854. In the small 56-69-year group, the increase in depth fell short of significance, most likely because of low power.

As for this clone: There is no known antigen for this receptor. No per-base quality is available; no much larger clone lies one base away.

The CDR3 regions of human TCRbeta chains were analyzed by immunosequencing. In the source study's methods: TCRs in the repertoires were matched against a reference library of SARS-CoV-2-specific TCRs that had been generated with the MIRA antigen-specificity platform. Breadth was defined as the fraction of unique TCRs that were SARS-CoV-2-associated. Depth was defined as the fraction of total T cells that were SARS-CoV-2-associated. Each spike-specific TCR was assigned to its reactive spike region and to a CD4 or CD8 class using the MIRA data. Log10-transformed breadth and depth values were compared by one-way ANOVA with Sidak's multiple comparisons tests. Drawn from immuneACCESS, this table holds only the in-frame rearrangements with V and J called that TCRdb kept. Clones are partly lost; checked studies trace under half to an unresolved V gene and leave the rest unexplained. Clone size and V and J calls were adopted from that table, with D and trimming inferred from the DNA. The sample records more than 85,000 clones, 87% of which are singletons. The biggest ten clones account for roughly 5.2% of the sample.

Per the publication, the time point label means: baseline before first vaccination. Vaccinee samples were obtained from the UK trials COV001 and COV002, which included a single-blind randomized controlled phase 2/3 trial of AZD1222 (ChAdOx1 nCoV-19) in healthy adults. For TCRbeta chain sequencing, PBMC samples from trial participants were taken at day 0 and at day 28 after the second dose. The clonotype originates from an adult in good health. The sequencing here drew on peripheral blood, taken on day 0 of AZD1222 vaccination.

The CDR3 protein: CASSQGAYNEQFF. In nucleotide form, the sequence is TGTGCCAGCTCGCAGGGGGCATACAATGAGCAGTTCTTC. This chain is built from TRBV7-9 and TRBJ2-1; TRBD1 aligns with 8 central bases. Via the germline V gene (reference sequence), CDR1 is SEHNR and CDR2 FQNEAQ. Ends trimmed: V by 8 bases, J by 4 bases; bases unmatched to a gene: 4. The CDR3 numbers 13 residues from cysteine through phenylalanine. Here the CDR3 DNA is all that survives: 39 bases in frame from base 1.